The present TCR beta chain was sequenced within a study of shared clonotypes between healthy human individuals. With regard to this clone: Antigen specificity is unknown.

Germline CDR1 reads SGHRS; CDR2 reads YFSETQ. The CDR3 extends over 13 amino acids. V was pared by 4 bases and J by 10 bases, with 9 bases of the junction left unmatched. Naive CD8 cells were CD45RO-negative, positively selected for CCR7, excluding terminally differentiated effector memory CD45RA+ cells. The authors' processing: Owing to the provision of junction-only sequences devoid of quality scores by immunoSEQ, filtering differed. Generated by immunoSEQ multiplex PCR, the TCRdb table keeps only in-frame clones and is missing some. The D gene and trimming were derived from the DNA, and the V and J assignments and clone size from that table. In the table there are about 2,100,000 clones, just over 90% of which are singletons. Findings of the study overall: The donor pool, a small one, limited the genetic and exposure-history diversity represented.

The receptor was isolated from a man younger than 35 in good health. Some clones in this sample may be carry-over from other donors' samples. This chain uses TRBV5-1 with TRBJ2-5; 8 positions match TRBD1. The sample taken for sequencing was naive CD8+ T cells from PBMCs. CDR3 in amino acids: CASSPRGQDFQYF. Written as DNA, the CDR3 is TGCGCCAGCAGCCCCCGGGGACAGGACTTCCAGTACTTC.